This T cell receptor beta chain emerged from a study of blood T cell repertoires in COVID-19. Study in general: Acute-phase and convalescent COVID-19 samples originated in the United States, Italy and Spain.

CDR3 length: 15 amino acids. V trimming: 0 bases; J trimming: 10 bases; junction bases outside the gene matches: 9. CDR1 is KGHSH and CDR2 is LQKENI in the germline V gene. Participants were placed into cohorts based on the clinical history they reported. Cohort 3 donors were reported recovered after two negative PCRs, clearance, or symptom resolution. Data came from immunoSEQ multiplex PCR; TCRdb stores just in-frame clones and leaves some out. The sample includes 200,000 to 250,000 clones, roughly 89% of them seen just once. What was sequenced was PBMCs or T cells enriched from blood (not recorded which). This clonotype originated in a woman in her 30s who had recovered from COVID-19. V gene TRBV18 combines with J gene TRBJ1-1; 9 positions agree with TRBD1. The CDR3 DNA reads TGTGCCAGCTCACCACCGGACAGGGGTGAACTCGGAGCTTTCTTT. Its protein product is CASSPPDRGELGAFF.